This T cell receptor beta chain was recovered during a study of cytomegalovirus exposure and HLA in healthy donors. For the study at large: Among the 400 or so donors who were genotyped, approximately 84% fell in the genetic ancestry cluster that is associated with self-reported Caucasian donors. General observations from the study: One later analysis reportedly identified an Asian-associated ancestry cluster that showed fewer N-insertions than the 666-donor mean. Within an earlier analysis, most TCR beta V segments proved productive either about 90% or about 30% of the time. Many donors shared some public TCRs, even though most TCR sequences were rare.

Germline trimming cut 0 bases from V and 12 bases from J; bases unmatched to any gene: 9. The CDR3 covers 14 residues. Germline V gene lookup returns CDR1 MGHRA and CDR2 YSYEKL. PCR primers comprised 60 Vbeta and 13 Jbeta primers. The data were produced by immunoSEQ multiplex PCR, yet TCRdb's version contains in-frame clones alone and is incomplete. The profile shows around 99,000 clones, around four fifths of them singletons. Notes on this clone: Its matching antigen is unknown.

This TCR came from a woman aged 45-65 years in good health and CMV-seropositive. The sequencing sample was made of PBMCs. The V call is TRBV4-1, the J call TRBJ2-7, with 9 positions matching TRBD2. CDR3 residues: CASSQDTTSGLGYF. For the CDR3, the DNA is TGCGCCAGCAGCCAAGATACGACTAGCGGTCTGGGGTACTTC.